Listed here are 14 T cell receptor beta chains from one sample, sequenced in a study of technical replicates of blood from several donors. Assay: immunoSEQ multiplex PCR; the TCRdb copy retains only in-frame clones and omits some. The repertoire holds about 12,000 clones, with about 95% as singletons. Input material: PBMCs. These receptors all come from a human donor in good health.

This clone was observed a few times. The chain joins TRBV10-3 to TRBJ2-2; TRBD2 aligns across 10 bases. The CDR3 contains 17 residues. After removal of 3 bases from V and 1 base from J, the junction contained 5 bases not matched to a gene. The germline gives CDR1 ENHRY, CDR2 SYGVKD. The CDR3, as DNA: TGTGCCATCAGTGATTCGGGACTAGCGATGAACACCGGGGAGCTGTTTTTT. Its protein product is CAISDSGLAMNTGELFF.

The V gene is TRBV5-1, the J gene TRBJ1-4, with TRBD1 matching 8 bases. CDR3 length equals 18 residues. V was pared by 0 bases and J by 4 bases, with 11 bases of the junction left unmatched. Germline CDR1 and CDR2: SGHRS and YFSETQ. CDR3 bases: TGCGCCAGCAGCTTGGAAGGGGGCAGGGGGCTCGGTAATGAAAAACTGTTTTTT. Translating it yields CASSLEGGRGLGNEKLFF.

The chain recombines TRBV7-6 with TRBJ2-2, with 13 bases lining up with TRBD2. With V trimmed by 5 bases and J by 7 bases, 10 bases remained unmatched. The CDR3 spans 17 residues. Germline CDR1 and CDR2: SGHVS and FNYEAQ. The CDR3 coding sequence is TGTGCCAGCAGCCCAGCGGGACTAGCGGGACAGGGCGGGGAGCTGTTTTTT. It specifies CASSPAGLAGQGGELFF. The complete variable domain, with remaining parts taken from reference TRBV7-6 and TRBJ2-2, reads GAGVSQSPRYKVTKRGQDVALRCDPISGHVSLYWYRQALGQGPEFLTYFNYEAQQDKSGLPNDRFSAERPEGSISTLTIQRTEQRDSAMYRCASSPAGLAGQGGELFFGEGSRLTVL.

V gene TRBV5-1 combines with J gene TRBJ1-1; the D gene is possibly TRBD1 (6 bases). The ends were cut back, 8 bases at V and 1 base at J, with 12 bases in the middle. CDR3 length: 13 residues. The V gene's germline CDR1 is SGHRS and CDR2 YFSETQ. This chain's CDR3 is CASSGASNTEAFF. The DNA of the CDR3 is TGCGCCAGTTCAGGGGCCTCGAACACTGAAGCTTTCTTT.

The genes are TRBV19 and TRBJ1-2; no clear D gene. Trimming left V 7 bases short and J 6 bases short, with 9 bases between. Per the germline V gene, CDR1 is LNHDA and CDR2 is SQIVND (reference sequence). The CDR3 contains 11 residues. The CDR3 DNA sequence: TGTGCCAGTACCGAACATCATGGCTACACCTTC. It specifies CASTEHHGYTF.

This clone came up once. The chain combines TRBV29-1 with TRBJ2-3; 10 bases align to TRBD1. This CDR3 has 15 amino acids. Trimming took 7 bases from V and 4 from J; bases not matched to a gene: 11. CDR1 SQVTM and CDR2 ANQGSEA come from the germline V gene. The CDR3 sequence: CSAVPGQGFSDTQYF. DNA for the CDR3: TGCAGCGCTGTACCGGGACAGGGGTTCTCAGATACGCAGTATTTT.

The chain carries TRBV6-1 and TRBJ2-3; TRBD2 matches at 7 bases. This CDR3 spans 15 amino acids. J was trimmed by 3 bases and V by 10 bases; bases with no gene match: 13. Germline CDR1 and CDR2: MNHNS and SASEGT. The CDR3, as DNA: TGTGCCACTACATTCGACGCCGGGGGGACAGATACGCAGTATTTT. It encodes CATTFDAGGTDTQYF.

The genes are TRBV10-1 and TRBJ1-2; D ambiguous. The CDR3 loop spans 12 amino acids. Germline lookup yields CDR1 WNHNN and CDR2 SYGVQD (reference sequence). Trimming cost V 10 bases and J 10 bases, with 19 bases left between them. The CDR3, as DNA: TGCGCCACTTCGGATTCCCCCCGGGACTACACCTTC. Amino acids: CATSDSPRDYTF.

This chain connects TRBV6-1 to TRBJ2-1; 11 bases are a match to TRBD2. J was trimmed by 8 bases and V by 4 bases; bases with no gene match: 4. Germline V gene data show CDR1 as MNHNS and CDR2 as SASEGT. CDR3 length equals 14 residues. The CDR3 nucleotides read TGTGCCAGCAGTGGTAGCGGGAGGGCCTATGAGCAGTTCTTC. Encoded protein: CASSGSGRAYEQFF.

The chain uses TRBV21-1 and TRBJ1-1; TRBD1, the table's D call, lacks a check against the DNA. TRBV21-1 is assigned pseudogene status. The CDR3 is made up of 18 amino acids. CDR3 in amino acids: CASPTRSTEIVQNTEAFF. CDR3 DNA: TGTGCCAGCCCTACAAGGTCGACAGAGATCGTCCAGAACACTGAAGCTTTCTTT.

The V gene is TRBV28, the J gene TRBJ2-7; 12 nucleotides line up with TRBD2. The CDR3 is 15 amino acids. V shed 4 bases, J shed 4 bases, and the junction held 5 bases outside the gene matches. CDR1 and CDR2 from the germline V gene are MDHEN and SYDVKM. The chain's CDR3 is CASSSTSGSMYEQYF. The CDR3 DNA follows: TGTGCCAGCAGTTCGACTAGCGGGAGTATGTACGAGCAGTACTTC.

The chain is built from TRBV6-1 and TRBJ2-7; D may be TRBD1 (6 bases). CDR1 MNHNS and CDR2 SASEGT come from the germline V gene. The CDR3 is 14 amino acids. The V end was cut by 3 bases, the J end by 0 bases, with 9 bases between. For the CDR3, the DNA is TGTGCCAGCAGTGAGCAGGGGAGCTCCTACGAGCAGTACTTC. Amino acid sequence: CASSEQGSSYEQYF.

The V gene is TRBV28, the J gene TRBJ2-7; a possible D gene is TRBD2 (6 bases). The length of the CDR3 is 14 residues. Germline CDR1 MDHEN, CDR2 SYDVKM. V gave up 2 bases and J gave up 3 bases, with 11 bases separating them. In DNA, the CDR3 is TGTGCCAGCAGTTTAACGGGAGAGATCTACGAGCAGTACTTC. It yields the protein CASSLTGEIYEQYF.

J is TRBJ1-5 and V is TRBV7-2, with 9 positions matching TRBD1. Germline V lookup: CDR1 SGHTA, CDR2 FQGNSA. V gave up 5 bases and J gave up 4 bases; unmatched junction bases: 6. The CDR3 length is 15 residues. CDR3 sequence reads: CASSRGTGLNQPQHF. The CDR3 region has the DNA TGTGCCAGCAGCCGCGGGACAGGGCTAAATCAGCCCCAGCATTTT.